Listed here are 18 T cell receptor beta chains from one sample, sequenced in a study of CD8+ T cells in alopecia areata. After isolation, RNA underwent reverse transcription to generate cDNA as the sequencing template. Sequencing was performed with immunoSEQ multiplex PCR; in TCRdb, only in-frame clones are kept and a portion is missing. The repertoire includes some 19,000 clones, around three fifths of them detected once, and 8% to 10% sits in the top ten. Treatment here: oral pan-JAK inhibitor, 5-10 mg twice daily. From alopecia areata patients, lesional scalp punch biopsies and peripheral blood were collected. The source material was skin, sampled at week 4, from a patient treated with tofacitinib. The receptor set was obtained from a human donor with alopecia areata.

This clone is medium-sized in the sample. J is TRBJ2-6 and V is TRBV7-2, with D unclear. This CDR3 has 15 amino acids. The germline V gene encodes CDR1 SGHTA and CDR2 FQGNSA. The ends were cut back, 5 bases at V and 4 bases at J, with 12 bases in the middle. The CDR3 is CASSPQAAGANVLTF. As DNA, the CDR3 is TGTGCCAGCAGCCCCCAGGCGGCAGGGGCCAACGTCCTGACTTTC.

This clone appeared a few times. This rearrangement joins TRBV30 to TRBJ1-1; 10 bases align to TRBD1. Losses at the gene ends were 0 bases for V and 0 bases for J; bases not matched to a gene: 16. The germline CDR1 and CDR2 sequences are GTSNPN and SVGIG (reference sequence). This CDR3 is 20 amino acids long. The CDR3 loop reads CAWSVLRWRQGAGLNTEAFF. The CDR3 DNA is TGTGCCTGGAGTGTACTCCGGTGGCGACAGGGGGCCGGGTTGAACACTGAAGCTTTCTTT.

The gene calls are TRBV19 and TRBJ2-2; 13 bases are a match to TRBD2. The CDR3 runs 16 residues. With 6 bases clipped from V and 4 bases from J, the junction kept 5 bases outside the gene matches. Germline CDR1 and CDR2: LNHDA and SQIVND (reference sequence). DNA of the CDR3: TGTGCCAGTAGGACTAGCGGGGGGCCCGCCACCGGGGAGCTGTTTTTT. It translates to CASRTSGGPATGELFF.

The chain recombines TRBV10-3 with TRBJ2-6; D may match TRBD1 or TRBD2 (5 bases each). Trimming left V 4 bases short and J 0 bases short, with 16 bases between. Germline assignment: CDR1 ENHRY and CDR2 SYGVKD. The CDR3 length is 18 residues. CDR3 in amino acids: CAISAPGRHSSGANVLTF. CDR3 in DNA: TGTGCCATCAGTGCCCCGGGACGGCACAGCTCTGGGGCCAACGTCCTGACTTTC.

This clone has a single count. CDR3 nucleotide sequence: TGTGCCAGCAGATCAGGGTGGTCGAGTGAAAAACTGTTTTTT. It specifies CASRSGWSSEKLFF. The J gene is TRBJ1-4, the V gene TRBV6-1; possible D gene TRBD1, 5 bases. Trimming removed 6 bases from V and 7 bases from J, with 15 bases in between. The CDR3 is 14 amino acids. CDR1 is MNHNS, CDR2 SASEGT, per germline.

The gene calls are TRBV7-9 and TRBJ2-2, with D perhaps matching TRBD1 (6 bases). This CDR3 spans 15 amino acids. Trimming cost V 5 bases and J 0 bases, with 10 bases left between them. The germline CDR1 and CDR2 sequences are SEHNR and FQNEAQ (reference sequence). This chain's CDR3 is CASSPQGANTGELFF. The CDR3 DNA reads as TGTGCCAGCAGCCCACAGGGCGCGAACACCGGGGAGCTGTTTTTT.

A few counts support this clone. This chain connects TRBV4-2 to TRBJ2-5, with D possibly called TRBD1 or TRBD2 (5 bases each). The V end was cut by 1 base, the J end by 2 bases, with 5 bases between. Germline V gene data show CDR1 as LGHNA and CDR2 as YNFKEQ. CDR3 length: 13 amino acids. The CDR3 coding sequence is TGTGCCAGCAGCCAAGGGGGGCAAGAGACCCAGTACTTC. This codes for CASSQGGQETQYF.

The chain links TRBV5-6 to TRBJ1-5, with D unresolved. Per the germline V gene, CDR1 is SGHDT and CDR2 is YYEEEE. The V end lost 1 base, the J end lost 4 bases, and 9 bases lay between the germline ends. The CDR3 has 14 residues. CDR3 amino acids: CASSLMLGNQPQHF. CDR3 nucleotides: TGTGCCAGCAGCTTGATGCTCGGGAATCAGCCCCAGCATTTT. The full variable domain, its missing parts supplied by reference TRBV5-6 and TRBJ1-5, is DAGVTQSPTHLIKTRGQQVTLRCSPKSGHDTVSWYQQALGQGPQFIFQYYEEEERQRGNFPDRFSGHQFPNYSSELNVNALLLGDSALYLCASSLMLGNQPQHFGDGTRLSIL.

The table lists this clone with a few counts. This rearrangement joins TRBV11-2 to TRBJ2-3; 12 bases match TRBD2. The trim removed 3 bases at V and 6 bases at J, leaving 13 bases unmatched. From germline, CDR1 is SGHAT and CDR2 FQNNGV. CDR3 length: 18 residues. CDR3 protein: CASSFSVPLAGGCDTQYF. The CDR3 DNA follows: TGTGCCAGCAGCTTTTCGGTCCCACTAGCGGGGGGTTGCGATACGCAGTATTTT.

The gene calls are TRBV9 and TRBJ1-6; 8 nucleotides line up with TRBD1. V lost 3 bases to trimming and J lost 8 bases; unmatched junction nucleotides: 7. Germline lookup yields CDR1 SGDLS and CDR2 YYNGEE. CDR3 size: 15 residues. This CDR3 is CASSARQGQDSPLHF. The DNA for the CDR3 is TGTGCCAGCAGCGCGAGACAGGGACAGGATTCACCCCTCCACTTT.

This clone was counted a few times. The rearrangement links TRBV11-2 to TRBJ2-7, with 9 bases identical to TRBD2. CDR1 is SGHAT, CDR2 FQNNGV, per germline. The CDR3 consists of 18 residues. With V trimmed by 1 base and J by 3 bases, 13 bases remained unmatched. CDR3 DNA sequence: TGTGCCAGCAGCTTAGGTCTAGCGGGGTTCAGGGTAAACTACGAGCAGTACTTC. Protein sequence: CASSLGLAGFRVNYEQYF.

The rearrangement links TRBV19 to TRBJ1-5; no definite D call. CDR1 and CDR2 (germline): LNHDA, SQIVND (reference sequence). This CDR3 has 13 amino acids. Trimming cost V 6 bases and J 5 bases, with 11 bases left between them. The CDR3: CASRRRSYQPQHF. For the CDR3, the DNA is TGTGCCAGTAGAAGGCGATCCTATCAGCCCCAGCATTTT.

For the CDR3, the DNA is TGTGCCAGCAGTGAGATCAGAGAAGAGACCCAGTACTTC. Translated: CASSEIREETQYF. The chain carries TRBV6-5 and TRBJ2-5; D unclear. V was clipped by 5 bases and J by 3 bases, with 10 bases between them. Per the germline V gene, CDR1 is MNHEY and CDR2 is SVGAGI. The CDR3 is 13 residues long.

CDR3 sequence: CASSPPLEGMNTEAFF. CDR3 DNA: TGTGCCAGCTCACCCCCCCTCGAGGGTATGAACACTGAAGCTTTCTTT. This chain joins TRBV18 and TRBJ1-1; no definite D call. CDR1 and CDR2 from the germline V gene are KGHSH and LQKENI. Trimming left V 3 bases short and J 0 bases short, with 14 bases between. There are 16 residues in the CDR3.

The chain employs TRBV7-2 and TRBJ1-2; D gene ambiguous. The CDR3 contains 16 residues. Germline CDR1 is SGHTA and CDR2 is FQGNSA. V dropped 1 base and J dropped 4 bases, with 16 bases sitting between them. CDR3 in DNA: TGTGCCAGCAGCTTAGGCCCGCCCCCGGCCCTCTATGGCTACACCTTC. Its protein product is CASSLGPPPALYGYTF. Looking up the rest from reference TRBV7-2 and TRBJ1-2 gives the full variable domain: GAGVSQSPSNKVTEKGKDVELRCDPISGHTALYWYRQSLGQGLEFLIYFQGNSAPDKSGLPSDRFSAERTGGSVSTLTIQRTQQEDSAVYLCASSLGPPPALYGYTFGSGTRLTVV.

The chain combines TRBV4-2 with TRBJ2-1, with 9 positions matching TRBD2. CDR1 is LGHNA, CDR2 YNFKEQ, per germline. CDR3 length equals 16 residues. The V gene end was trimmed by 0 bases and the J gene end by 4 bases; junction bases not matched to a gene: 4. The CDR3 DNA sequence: TGTGCCAGCAGCCAAGAGGTGCGGGGGGGGTACAATGAGCAGTTCTTC. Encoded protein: CASSQEVRGGYNEQFF.

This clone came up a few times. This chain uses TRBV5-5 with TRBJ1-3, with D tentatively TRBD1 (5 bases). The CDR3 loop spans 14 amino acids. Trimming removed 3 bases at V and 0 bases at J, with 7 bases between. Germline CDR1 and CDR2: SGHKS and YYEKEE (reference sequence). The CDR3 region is CASSWDGSGNTIYF. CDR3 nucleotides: TGTGCCAGCAGCTGGGACGGCTCTGGAAACACCATATATTTT.

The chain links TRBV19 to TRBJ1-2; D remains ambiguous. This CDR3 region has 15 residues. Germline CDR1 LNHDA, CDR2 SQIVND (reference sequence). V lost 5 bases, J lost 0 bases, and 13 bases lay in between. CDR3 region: CASSGRLKSNYGYTF. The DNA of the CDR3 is TGTGCCAGTAGTGGAAGGCTGAAGTCTAACTATGGCTACACCTTC.